A selection of T cell receptor beta chains follows, all from one sample in a study of blood T cells in healthy people across ages. TCRdb used MiXCR to reprocess the 5' RACE reads, holding one entry per CDR3 protein. The table lists 850,000 to 1,300,000 distinct CDR3 sequences, under 45% of them singletons, with under 20% in the top ten. Sequencing input: blood. These receptors came from a woman aged 60 to 75 in good health. CDR3s include the opening cysteine and the closing phenylalanine or tryptophan. D genes are given only for firm matches. Part of the rows lack a size; the others show once, few, many or a class for expanded clones.

V	D	J	size	CDR3	DNA
TRBV20-1	NA	TRBJ2-3	NA	CSVRDSEATDTQYF	TGCAGTGTTAGAGATTCCGAGGCCACAGATACGCAGTATTTT
TRBV4-1	TRBD1	TRBJ2-7	few	CASSPRQGSSYEQYF	TGCGCCAGCAGCCCTCGACAGGGAAGCTCCTACGAGCAGTACTTC
TRBV6-5	TRBD1	TRBJ2-7	NA	CASSYSGTGGEQYF	TGTGCCAGCAGTTACTCCGGGACAGGGGGCGAGCAGTACTTC
TRBV5-1	TRBD2	TRBJ2-3	few	CASSLRGGIPSTDTQYF	TGCGCCAGCAGCTTGCGCGGGGGGATTCCTAGCACAGATACGCAGTATTTT
TRBV7-9	NA	TRBJ2-7	NA	CASSWTVNYEQYF	TGTGCCAGCAGCTGGACAGTTAATTACGAGCAGTACTTC
TRBV20-1	TRBD1	TRBJ1-6	NA	CSATQGVRSSYNSPLHF	TGCAGTGCTACCCAGGGGGTCCGCAGTTCCTATAATTCACCCCTCCACTTT
TRBV5-1	TRBD2	TRBJ2-1	NA	CASSPGLAGRRRIGNEQFF	TGCGCCAGCAGCCCGGGACTAGCGGGGCGTCGACGGATAGGTAATGAGCAGTTCTTC
TRBV13	NA	TRBJ2-1	NA	CASSLGRDEQFF	TGTGCCAGCAGCTTAGGCAGGGATGAGCAGTTCTTC
TRBV30	TRBD1	TRBJ1-2	NA	CAWSVGQENGYTF	TGTGCCTGGAGTGTGGGACAGGAAAATGGCTACACCTTC
TRBV20-1	NA	TRBJ2-1	few	CSASDNNEQFF	TGCAGTGCTAGCGATAACAATGAGCAGTTCTTC
TRBV6-5	NA	TRBJ1-2	few	CASRLDIVGPNTF	TGTGCCAGCAGATTGGACATAGTGGGTCCGAACACCTTC
TRBV7-8	NA	TRBJ1-1	NA	CASSYQGGGQTEAFF	TGTGCCAGCAGCTACCAGGGAGGCGGACAGACTGAAGCTTTCTTT
TRBV6-1	NA	TRBJ2-1	NA	CASSERELVGYNEQFF	TGTGCCAGCAGTGAAAGAGAACTAGTAGGTTACAATGAGCAGTTCTTC
TRBV20-1	NA	TRBJ1-2	NA	CSARDPREDYGYTF	TGCAGTGCTAGAGATCCTAGGGAGGACTATGGCTACACCTTC
TRBV6-5	NA	TRBJ1-1	NA	CASRRTEDEAFF	TGTGCCAGCAGACGGACGGAGGATGAAGCTTTCTTT
TRBV11-1	TRBD1	TRBJ1-1	NA	CASSLGGTGPEAFF	TGTGCCAGCAGCTTAGGAGGGACAGGGCCAGAAGCTTTCTTT
TRBV5-1	NA	TRBJ2-1	NA	CASSSLGTRPLDEQFF	TGCGCCAGCAGCTCCCTGGGGACCAGACCCCTCGATGAGCAGTTCTTC
TRBV7-9	NA	TRBJ2-3	NA	CDSSPGGRPPDTQYF	TGTGACAGCAGCCCGGGGGGCAGACCCCCAGATACGCAGTATTTT
TRBV6-6	NA	TRBJ2-3	NA	CASSLDPASTQYF	TGTGCCAGCAGTCTGGACCCGGCCAGTACGCAGTATTTT
TRBV7-9	NA	TRBJ2-5	NA	CASSLGDRWARSNEQYF	TGTGCCAGCAGCTTGGGGGATCGTTGGGCTCGGTCCAATGAGCAGTACTTC
TRBV27	TRBD1	TRBJ2-5	NA	CASSPSRDRGPISGETQYF	TGTGCCAGCAGTCCGTCCCGGGACAGGGGACCAATTAGCGGAGAGACCCAGTACTTC
TRBV28	NA	TRBJ2-7	NA	CASNTHNEQYF	TGTGCCAGCAACACCCACAATGAGCAGTACTTC
TRBV27	TRBD1	TRBJ2-7	NA	CASSLWTGGIYEQYF	TGTGCCAGCAGCCTTTGGACAGGGGGCATCTACGAGCAGTACTTC
TRBV5-1	NA	TRBJ2-1	NA	CASSPGTGAKGEQFF	TGCGCCAGCAGCCCAGGGACGGGCGCAAAGGGTGAGCAGTTCTTC
TRBV28	TRBD1	TRBJ2-7	many	CASSLRQGRNEQYF	TGTGCCAGCAGTTTAAGACAGGGGAGGAATGAGCAGTACTTC
TRBV4-2	TRBD2	TRBJ2-5	few	CASSQDGTSAQETQYF	TGTGCCAGCAGCCAAGACGGGACTAGCGCCCAAGAGACCCAGTACTTC
TRBV7-9	TRBD1	TRBJ2-4	many	CASSDGQGANIQYF	TGTGCCAGCTCTGACGGACAGGGGGCAAACATTCAGTACTTC
TRBV7-2	TRBD1	TRBJ1-5	few	CASSFRGTGYQPQHF	TGTGCCAGCAGCTTCAGAGGGACAGGTTATCAGCCCCAGCATTTT
TRBV5-1	TRBD1	TRBJ1-2	once	CASSSQGARSYGYTF	TGCGCCAGCAGCAGCCAGGGGGCGAGGAGCTATGGCTACACCTTC
TRBV12-3/TRBV12-4	NA	TRBJ2-5	NA	CASNKPGLPQETQYF	TGTGCCAGCAACAAGCCGGGACTGCCCCAAGAGACCCAGTACTTC
TRBV27	NA	TRBJ2-5	NA	CASSQRAGPIQETQYF	TGTGCCAGCAGTCAAAGAGCGGGCCCTATCCAAGAGACCCAGTACTTC
TRBV10-3	NA	TRBJ1-1	NA	CAISPGNTEAFF	TGTGCCATCAGTCCGGGGAACACTGAAGCTTTCTTT
TRBV6-1	NA	TRBJ2-5	NA	CASRGLVHWYQETQYF	TGTGCCAGCAGGGGACTCGTACACTGGTACCAAGAGACCCAGTACTTC
TRBV27	NA	TRBJ2-6	NA	CASSPPGRGSGANVLTF	TGTGCCAGCAGTCCACCGGGACGGGGATCTGGGGCCAACGTCCTGACTTTC
TRBV12-3/TRBV12-4	TRBD2	TRBJ2-7	once	CASSLWGGVEQYF	TGTGCCAGCAGTTTATGGGGAGGGGTCGAGCAGTACTTC
TRBV5-1	NA	TRBJ2-2	NA	CASSATDTGELFF	TGCGCCAGCAGCGCTACAGACACCGGGGAGCTGTTTTTT
TRBV27	NA	TRBJ1-4	NA	CATFNPLAGLFF	TGTGCCACCTTTAATCCCTTGGCAGGCCTGTTTTTT
TRBV27	NA	TRBJ2-7	many	CASRLRDVSSYEQYF	TGTGCCAGCCGCCTCCGGGACGTTAGCTCCTACGAGCAGTACTTC
TRBV28	NA	TRBJ2-7	NA	CASSTLLARSSYEQYF	TGTGCCAGCAGTACCCTCCTGGCGAGAAGCTCCTACGAGCAGTACTTC
TRBV20-1	NA	TRBJ1-4	NA	CSARVLGLNEKLFF	TGCAGTGCTAGAGTCCTAGGGCTCAATGAAAAACTGTTTTTT